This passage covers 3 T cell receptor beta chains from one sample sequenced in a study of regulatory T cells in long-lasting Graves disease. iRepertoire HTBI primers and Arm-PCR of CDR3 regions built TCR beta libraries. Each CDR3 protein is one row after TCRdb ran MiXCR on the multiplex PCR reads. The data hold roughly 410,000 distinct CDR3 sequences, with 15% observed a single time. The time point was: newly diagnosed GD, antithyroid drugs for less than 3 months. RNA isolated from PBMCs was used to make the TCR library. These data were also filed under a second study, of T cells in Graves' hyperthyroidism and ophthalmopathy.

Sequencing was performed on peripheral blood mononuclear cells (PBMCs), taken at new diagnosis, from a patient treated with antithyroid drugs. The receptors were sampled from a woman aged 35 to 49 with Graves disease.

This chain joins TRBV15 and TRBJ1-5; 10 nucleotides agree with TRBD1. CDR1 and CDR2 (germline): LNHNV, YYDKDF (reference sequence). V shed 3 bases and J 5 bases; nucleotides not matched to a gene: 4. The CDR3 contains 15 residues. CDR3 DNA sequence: TGTGCCACCAGCAGGGACAGGGGGTTACATCAGCCCCAGCATTTT. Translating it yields CATSRDRGLHQPQHF.

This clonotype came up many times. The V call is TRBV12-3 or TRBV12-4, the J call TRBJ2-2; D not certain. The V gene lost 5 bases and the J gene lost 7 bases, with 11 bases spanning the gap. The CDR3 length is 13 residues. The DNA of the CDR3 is TGTGCCAGCAGTCCAACGGCTAGCGGGGAGCTGTTTTTT. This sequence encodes CASSPTASGELFF.

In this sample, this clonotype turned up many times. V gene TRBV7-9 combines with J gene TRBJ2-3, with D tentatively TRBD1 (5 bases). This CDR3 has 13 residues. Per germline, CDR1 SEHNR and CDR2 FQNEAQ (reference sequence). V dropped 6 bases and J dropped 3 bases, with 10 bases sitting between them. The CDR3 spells CASSLQETDTQYF. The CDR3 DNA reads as TGTGCCAGCAGTCTACAGGAAACAGATACGCAGTATTTT. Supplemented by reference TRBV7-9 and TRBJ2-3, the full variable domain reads DTGVSQNPRHKITKRGQNVTFRCDPISEHNRLYWYRQTLGQGPEFLTYFQNEAQLEKSRLLSDRFSAERPKGSFSTLEIQRTEQGDSAMYLCASSLQETDTQYFGPGTRLTVL.